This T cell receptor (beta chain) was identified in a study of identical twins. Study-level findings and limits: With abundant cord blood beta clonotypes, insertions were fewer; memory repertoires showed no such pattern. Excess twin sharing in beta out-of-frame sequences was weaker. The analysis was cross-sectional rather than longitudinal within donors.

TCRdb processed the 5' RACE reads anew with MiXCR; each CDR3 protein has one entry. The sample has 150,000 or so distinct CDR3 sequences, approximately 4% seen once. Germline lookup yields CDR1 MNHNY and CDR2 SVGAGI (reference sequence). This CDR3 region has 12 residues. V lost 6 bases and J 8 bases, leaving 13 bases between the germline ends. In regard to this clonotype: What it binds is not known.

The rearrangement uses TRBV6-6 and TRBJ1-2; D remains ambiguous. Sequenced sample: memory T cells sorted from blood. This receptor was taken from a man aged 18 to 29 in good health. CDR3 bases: TGTGCCAGCAGCCGGGATGGACGGGGCTACACCTTC. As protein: CASSRDGRGYTF.